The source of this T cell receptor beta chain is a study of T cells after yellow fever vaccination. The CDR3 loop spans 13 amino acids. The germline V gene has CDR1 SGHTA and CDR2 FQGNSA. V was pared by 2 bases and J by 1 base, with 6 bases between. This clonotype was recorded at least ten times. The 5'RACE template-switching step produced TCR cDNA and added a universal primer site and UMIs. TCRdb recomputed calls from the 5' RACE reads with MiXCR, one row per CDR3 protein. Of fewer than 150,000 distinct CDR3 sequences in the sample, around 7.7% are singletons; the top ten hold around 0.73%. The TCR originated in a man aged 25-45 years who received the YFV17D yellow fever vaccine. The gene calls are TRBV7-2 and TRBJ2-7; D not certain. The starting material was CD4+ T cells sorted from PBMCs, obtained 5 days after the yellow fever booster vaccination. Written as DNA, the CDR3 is TGTGCCAGCAGCTTATCAGGTTCCTACGAGCAGTACTTC. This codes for CASSLSGSYEQYF. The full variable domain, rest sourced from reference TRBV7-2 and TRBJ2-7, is GAGVSQSPSNKVTEKGKDVELRCDPISGHTALYWYRQSLGQGLEFLIYFQGNSAPDKSGLPSDRFSAERTGGSVSTLTIQRTQQEDSAVYLCASSLSGSYEQYFGPGTRLTVT.